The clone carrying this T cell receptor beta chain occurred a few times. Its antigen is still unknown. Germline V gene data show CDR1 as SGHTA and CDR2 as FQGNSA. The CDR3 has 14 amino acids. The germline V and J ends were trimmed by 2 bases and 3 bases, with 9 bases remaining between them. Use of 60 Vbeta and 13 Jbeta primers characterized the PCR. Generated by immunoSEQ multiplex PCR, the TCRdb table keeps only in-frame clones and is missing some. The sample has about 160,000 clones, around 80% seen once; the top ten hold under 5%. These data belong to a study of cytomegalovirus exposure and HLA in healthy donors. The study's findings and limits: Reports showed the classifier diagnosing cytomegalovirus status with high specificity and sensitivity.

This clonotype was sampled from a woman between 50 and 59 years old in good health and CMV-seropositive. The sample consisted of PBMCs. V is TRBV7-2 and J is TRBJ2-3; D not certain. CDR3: CASSLRLGTDTQYF. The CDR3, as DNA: TGTGCCAGCAGCTTACGTCTCGGTACAGATACGCAGTATTTT.